This passage covers 8 T cell receptor beta chains from one sample sequenced in a study of T cells in Graves' hyperthyroidism and ophthalmopathy. Regions amplified from RNA transcripts were the TCR beta CDR3 regions. Using the HTBI primer set, a first-round RT-PCR was run on the TCR CDR3. TCRdb itself ran the multiplex PCR reads through MiXCR, one entry per CDR3 protein. The repertoire holds around 290,000 distinct CDR3 sequences, approximately 12% seen once, with approximately 7.8% in the top ten. The material sequenced was blood. These receptors were taken from a woman aged 30 to 39 with Graves' hyperthyroidism that later progressed to Graves' ophthalmopathy.

Note on this clonotype: A read error may explain this, as a much larger clone is one base away. This chain connects TRBV5-1 to TRBJ1-2; D not certain. The V gene lost 4 bases and the J gene lost 7 bases, with 14 bases spanning the gap. The CDR3 loop spans 13 amino acids. In germline, CDR1 is SGHRS, CDR2 YFSETQ. The CDR3 spells CASSDRVFTGYTF. The CDR3 DNA reads TGCGCCAGCAGCGACCGGGTATTCACTGGCTACACCTTC.

This rearrangement joins TRBV20-1 to TRBJ2-7; the match to TRBD2 covers 12 bases. The V gene's germline CDR1 is DFQATT and CDR2 SNEGSKA (reference sequence). The CDR3 runs to 17 residues. The trim removed 2 bases at V and 5 bases at J, leaving 13 bases unmatched. In DNA, the CDR3 is TGCAGTGCTAGAAATCCCCTAGCGGGAGGGCCAAGAAACGAGCAGTACTTC. Its protein product is CSARNPLAGGPRNEQYF.

This clonotype came up once. The chain carries TRBV28 and TRBJ1-4; perhaps TRBD1 as D (6 bases). This CDR3 comprises 13 residues. Trimming removed 4 bases from V and 16 bases from J, with 19 bases in between. CDR1 is MDHEN and CDR2 is SYDVKM in the germline V gene. CDR3 sequence (DNA): TGTGCCAGCAGTTCTTTTAGGGGGGGGTCCGGGTTTTTT. Encoded protein: CASSSFRGGSGFF.

This clonotype was detected many times. The genes are TRBV6-1 and TRBJ2-4, with D possibly being TRBD1 or TRBD2 (6 bases each). From germline, CDR1 is MNHNS and CDR2 SASEGT. The CDR3 is 11 amino acids. Trimming took off 7 bases at V and 9 bases at J, with 10 bases between the two ends. The CDR3 loop reads CASTGDSIQYF. For the CDR3, the DNA is TGTGCCAGCACAGGGGACTCCATTCAGTACTTC.

This sequence joins TRBV7-3 and TRBJ2-2, with D uncertain. Trimming shortened V by 5 bases and J by 7 bases, and 11 bases separated the two germline ends. Germline V gives CDR1 SGHTA, CDR2 FQGTGA. The CDR3 loop spans 13 amino acids. The CDR3: CASSPRTSGELFF. The DNA of the CDR3 is TGTGCCAGCAGCCCTCGGACCAGCGGGGAGCTGTTTTTT.

This clonotype was seen ten or more times. The chain uses TRBV28 and TRBJ1-5; D call uncertain. The V gene lost 6 bases and the J gene lost 0 bases, with 9 bases spanning the gap. This CDR3 has 14 residues. Per germline, CDR1 MDHEN and CDR2 SYDVKM. CDR3 in amino acids: CASRRDDSNQPQHF. The CDR3 DNA sequence: TGTGCCAGCAGAAGAGACGATAGCAATCAGCCCCAGCATTTT.

This clonotype was seen ten or more times. The chain has TRBV12-3 or TRBV12-4 and TRBJ2-7, with 7 bases lining up with TRBD2. The CDR3 is 15 amino acids. V lost 4 bases and J lost 6; bases outside the gene matches: 12. Here the CDR3 reads CASSSLSGKAGEQYF. In DNA, the CDR3 is TGTGCCAGCAGTTCCCTCAGCGGGAAAGCAGGCGAGCAGTACTTC.

This clonotype came up many times. J is TRBJ2-1 and V is TRBV13; 8 nucleotides agree with TRBD2. The CDR3 covers 16 residues. Germline loops: CDR1 PRHDT, CDR2 FYEKMQ (reference sequence). V lost 5 bases and J lost 3; bases outside the gene matches: 9. The CDR3 sequence is CASSHPGREVYNEQFF. CDR3 nucleotides: TGTGCCAGCAGCCACCCAGGGCGGGAGGTCTACAATGAGCAGTTCTTC.